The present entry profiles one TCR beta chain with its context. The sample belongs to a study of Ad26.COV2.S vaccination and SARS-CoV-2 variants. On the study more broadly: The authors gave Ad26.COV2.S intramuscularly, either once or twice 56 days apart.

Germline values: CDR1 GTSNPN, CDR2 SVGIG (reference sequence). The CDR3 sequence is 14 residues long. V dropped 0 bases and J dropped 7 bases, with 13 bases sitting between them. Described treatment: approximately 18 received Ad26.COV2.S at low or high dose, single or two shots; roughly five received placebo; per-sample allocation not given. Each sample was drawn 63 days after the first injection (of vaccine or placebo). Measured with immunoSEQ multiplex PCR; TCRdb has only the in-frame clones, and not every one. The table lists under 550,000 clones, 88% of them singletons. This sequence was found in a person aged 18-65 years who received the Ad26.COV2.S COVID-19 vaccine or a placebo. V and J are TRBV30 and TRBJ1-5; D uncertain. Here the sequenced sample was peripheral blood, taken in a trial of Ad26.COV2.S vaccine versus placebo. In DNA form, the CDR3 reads TGTGCCTGGAGTGTTTCCATCCTCGAGCAGCCCCAGCATTTT. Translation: CAWSVSILEQPQHF. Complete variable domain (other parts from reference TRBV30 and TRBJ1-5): SQTIHQWPATLVQPVGSPLSLECTVEGTSNPNLYWYRQAAGRGLQLLFYSVGIGQISSEVPQNLSASRPQDRQFILSSKKLLLSDSGFYLCAWSVSILEQPQHFGDGTRLSIL.